This T cell receptor (beta chain) was sequenced during a study of regulatory T cells in long-lasting Graves disease. Overall study results and limits: There were preferences for TRBV28, TRBJ1-2 and TRBJ2-5 in persistent disease.

With iRepertoire HTBI primers and Arm-PCR of CDR3 regions, TCR beta libraries were built. How the authors handled the data: The study identified under 80 TRBV and some 15 TRBJ segments across samples. MiXCR, applied by TCRdb to the multiplex PCR reads, yields one record per CDR3 protein. None of the V and J calls come from the authors' own analysis; TCRdb made them. The repertoire holds some 450,000 distinct CDR3 sequences, 16% seen once, with about 10% in the top ten. This clonotype was recorded a few times. Its antigen is currently unknown. Stated time point: newly diagnosed GD, antithyroid drugs for less than 3 months. Extracted RNA from PBMCs served as the source of the TCR library. The V gene's germline CDR1 is LNHDA and CDR2 SQIVND (reference sequence). This CDR3 comprises 15 residues. Losses at the gene ends were 4 bases for V and 1 base for J; bases not matched to a gene: 5. These data also formed part of another study, on T cells in Graves' hyperthyroidism and ophthalmopathy.

The TCR was taken from a woman in her 30s with Graves disease. The sample here was peripheral blood mononuclear cells (PBMCs), taken at new diagnosis, from a patient treated with antithyroid drugs. The rearrangement uses TRBV19 and TRBJ2-5, with 8 bases matching TRBD2. CDR3 region: CASSNAREVQETQYF. CDR3 sequence (DNA): TGTGCCAGTAGTAACGCGCGGGAGGTCCAAGAGACCCAGTACTTC.